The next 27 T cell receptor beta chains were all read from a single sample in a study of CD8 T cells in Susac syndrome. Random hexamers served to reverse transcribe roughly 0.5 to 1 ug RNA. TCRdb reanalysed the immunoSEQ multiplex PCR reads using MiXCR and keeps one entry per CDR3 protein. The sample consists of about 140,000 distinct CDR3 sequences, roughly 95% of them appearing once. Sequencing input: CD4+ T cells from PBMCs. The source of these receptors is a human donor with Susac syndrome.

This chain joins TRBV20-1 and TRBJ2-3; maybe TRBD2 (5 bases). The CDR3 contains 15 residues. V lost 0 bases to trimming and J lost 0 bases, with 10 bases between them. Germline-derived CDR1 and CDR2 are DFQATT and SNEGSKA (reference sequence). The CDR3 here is CSARETSRSTDTQYF. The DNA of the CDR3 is TGCAGTGCTAGAGAAACTAGTCGGAGCACAGATACGCAGTATTTT.

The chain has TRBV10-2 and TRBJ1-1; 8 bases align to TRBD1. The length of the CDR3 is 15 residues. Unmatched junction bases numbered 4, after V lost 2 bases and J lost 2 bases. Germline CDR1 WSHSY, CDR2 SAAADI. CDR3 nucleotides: TGCGCCAGCAGTGAGATAACAGGGGGTAACACTGAAGCTTTCTTT. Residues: CASSEITGGNTEAFF.

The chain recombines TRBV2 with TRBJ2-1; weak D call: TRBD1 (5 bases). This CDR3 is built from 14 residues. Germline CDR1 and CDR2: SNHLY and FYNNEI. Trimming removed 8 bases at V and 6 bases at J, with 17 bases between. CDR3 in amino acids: CASLAETVSNEQFF. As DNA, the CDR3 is TGTGCCAGCCTGGCCGAGACAGTAAGCAATGAGCAGTTCTTC.

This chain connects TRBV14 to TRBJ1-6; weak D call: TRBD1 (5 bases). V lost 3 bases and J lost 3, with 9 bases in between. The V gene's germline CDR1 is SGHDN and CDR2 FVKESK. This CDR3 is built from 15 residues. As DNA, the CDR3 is TGTGCCAGCAGCCAGGGGGACTTCTATAATTCACCCCTCCACTTT. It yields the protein CASSQGDFYNSPLHF.

The CDR3 nucleotides are TGTGCCAGTAAACCGGGGGCGTCCTACGAGCAGTACTTC. Translation gives CASKPGASYEQYF. The chain joins TRBV2 to TRBJ2-7, with D perhaps being TRBD1 or TRBD2 (6 bases each). Germline CDR1 is SNHLY and CDR2 is FYNNEI. The CDR3 consists of 13 residues. The V and J ends lost 9 bases and 1 base respectively, with 13 bases between them.

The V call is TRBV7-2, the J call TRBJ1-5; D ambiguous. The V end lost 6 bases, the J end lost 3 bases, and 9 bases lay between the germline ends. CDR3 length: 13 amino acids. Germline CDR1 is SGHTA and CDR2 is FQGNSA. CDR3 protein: CASSQELNQPQHF. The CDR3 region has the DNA TGTGCCAGCAGTCAGGAGCTCAATCAGCCCCAGCATTTT.

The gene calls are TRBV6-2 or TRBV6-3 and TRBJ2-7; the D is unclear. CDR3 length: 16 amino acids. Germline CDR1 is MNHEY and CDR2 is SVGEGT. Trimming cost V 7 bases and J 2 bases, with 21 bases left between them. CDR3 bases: TGTGCCAGCAACCCTAGTAGACGCACGAATACCTACGAGCAGTACTTC. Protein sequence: CASNPSRRTNTYEQYF.

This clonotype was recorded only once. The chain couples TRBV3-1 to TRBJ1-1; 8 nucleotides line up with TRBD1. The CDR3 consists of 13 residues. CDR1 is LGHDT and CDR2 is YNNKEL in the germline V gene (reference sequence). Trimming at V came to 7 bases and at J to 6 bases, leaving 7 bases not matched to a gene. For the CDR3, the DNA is TGTGCCAGCACCAGGACAGGGTCGGCTGAAGCTTTCTTT. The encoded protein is CASTRTGSAEAFF.

The CDR3 is CASSSGGLNYGYTF. CDR3 nucleotide sequence: TGTGCCAGCAGTTCAGGGGGCCTTAACTATGGCTACACCTTC. The chain recombines TRBV12-3 or TRBV12-4 with TRBJ1-2; 8 bases match TRBD1. This CDR3 has 14 residues. Trimming cost V 4 bases and J 1 base; bases outside gene matches: 2.

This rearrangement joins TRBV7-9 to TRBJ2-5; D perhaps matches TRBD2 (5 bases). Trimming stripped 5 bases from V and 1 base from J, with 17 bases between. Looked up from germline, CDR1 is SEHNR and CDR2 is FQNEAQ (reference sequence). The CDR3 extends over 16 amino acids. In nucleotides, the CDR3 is TGTGCCAGCAGCCCAATCCGGCTGGCGGGCCAAGAGACCCAGTACTTC. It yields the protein CASSPIRLAGQETQYF. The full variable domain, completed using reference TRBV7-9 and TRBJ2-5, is DTGVSQNPRHKITKRGQNVTFRCDPISEHNRLYWYRQTLGQGPEFLTYFQNEAQLEKSRLLSDRFSAERPKGSFSTLEIQRTEQGDSAMYLCASSPIRLAGQETQYFGPGTRLLVL.

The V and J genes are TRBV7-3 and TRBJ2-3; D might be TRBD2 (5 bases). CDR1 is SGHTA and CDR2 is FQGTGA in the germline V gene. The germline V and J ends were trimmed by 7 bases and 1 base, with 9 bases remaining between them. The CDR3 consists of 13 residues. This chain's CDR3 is CASTTEGTDTQYF. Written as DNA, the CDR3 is TGTGCCAGCACCACGGAGGGCACAGATACGCAGTATTTT.

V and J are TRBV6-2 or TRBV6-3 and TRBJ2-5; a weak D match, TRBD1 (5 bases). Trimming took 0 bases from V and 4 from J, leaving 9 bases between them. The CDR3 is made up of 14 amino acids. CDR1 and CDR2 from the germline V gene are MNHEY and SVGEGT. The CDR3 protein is CASSYSSQGETQYF. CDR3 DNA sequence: TGTGCCAGCAGTTACTCATCCCAGGGAGAGACCCAGTACTTC.

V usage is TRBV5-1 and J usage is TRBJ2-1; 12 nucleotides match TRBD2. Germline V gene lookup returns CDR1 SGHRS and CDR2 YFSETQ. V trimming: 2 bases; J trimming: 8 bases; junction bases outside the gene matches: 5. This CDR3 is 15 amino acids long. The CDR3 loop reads CASSFALAGGDEQFF. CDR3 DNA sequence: TGCGCCAGCAGCTTTGCTCTAGCGGGAGGGGATGAGCAGTTCTTC.

DNA for the CDR3: TGCAGCGTACTCACGGTCCCCTCCTACAATGAGCAGTTCTTC. This codes for CSVLTVPSYNEQFF. This chain links TRBV29-1 with TRBJ2-1, with D unclear. This CDR3 region has 14 residues. Between the trimmed V and J ends, which lost 6 bases and 0 bases, there was a span of 12 bases. Germline V gene data show CDR1 as SQVTM and CDR2 as ANQGSEA.

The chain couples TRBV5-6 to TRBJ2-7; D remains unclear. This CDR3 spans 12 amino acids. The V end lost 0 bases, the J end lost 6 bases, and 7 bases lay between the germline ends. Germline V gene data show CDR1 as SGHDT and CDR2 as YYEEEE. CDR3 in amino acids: CASSLAVREQYF. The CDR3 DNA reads TGTGCCAGCAGCTTGGCCGTGCGCGAGCAGTACTTC. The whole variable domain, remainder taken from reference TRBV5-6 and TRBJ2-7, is DAGVTQSPTHLIKTRGQQVTLRCSPKSGHDTVSWYQQALGQGPQFIFQYYEEEERQRGNFPDRFSGHQFPNYSSELNVNALLLGDSALYLCASSLAVREQYFGPGTRLTVT.

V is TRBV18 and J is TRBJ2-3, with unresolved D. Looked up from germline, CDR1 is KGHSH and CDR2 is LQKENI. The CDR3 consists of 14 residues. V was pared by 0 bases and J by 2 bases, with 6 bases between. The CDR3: CASSPPGITDTQYF. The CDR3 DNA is TGTGCCAGCTCACCACCGGGGATCACAGATACGCAGTATTTT.

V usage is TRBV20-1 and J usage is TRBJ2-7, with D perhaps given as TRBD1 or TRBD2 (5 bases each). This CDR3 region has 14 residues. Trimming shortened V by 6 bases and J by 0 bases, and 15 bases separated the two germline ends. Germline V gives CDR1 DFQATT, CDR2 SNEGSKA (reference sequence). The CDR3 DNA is TGCAGTGCAAACGGGGCCTCCCTCTCCTACGAGCAGTACTTC. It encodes CSANGASLSYEQYF.

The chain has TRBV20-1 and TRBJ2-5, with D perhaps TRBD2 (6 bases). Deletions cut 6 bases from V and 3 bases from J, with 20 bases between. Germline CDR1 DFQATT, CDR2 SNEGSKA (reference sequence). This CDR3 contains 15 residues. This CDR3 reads CSAIHRGRREETQYF. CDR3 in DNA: TGCAGTGCCATCCATCGTGGGAGGAGGGAAGAGACCCAGTACTTC.

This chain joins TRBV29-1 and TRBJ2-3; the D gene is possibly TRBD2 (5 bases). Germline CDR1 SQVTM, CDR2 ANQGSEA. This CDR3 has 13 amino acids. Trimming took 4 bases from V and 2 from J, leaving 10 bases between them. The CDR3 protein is CSVVRGNTDTQYF. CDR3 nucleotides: TGCAGCGTTGTCCGGGGAAACACAGATACGCAGTATTTT.

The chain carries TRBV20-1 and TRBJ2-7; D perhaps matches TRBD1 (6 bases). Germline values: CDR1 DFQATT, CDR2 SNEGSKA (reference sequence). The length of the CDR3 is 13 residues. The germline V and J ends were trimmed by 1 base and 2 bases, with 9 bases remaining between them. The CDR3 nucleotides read TGCAGTGCTAGAGCTGGACAGCCCTACGAGCAGTACTTC. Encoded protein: CSARAGQPYEQYF.

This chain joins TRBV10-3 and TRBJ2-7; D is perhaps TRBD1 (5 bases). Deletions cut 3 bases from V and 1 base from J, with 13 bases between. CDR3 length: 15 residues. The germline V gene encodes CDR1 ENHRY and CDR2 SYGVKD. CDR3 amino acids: CAISEGAGSSYEQYF. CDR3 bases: TGTGCCATCAGTGAAGGGGCCGGTTCTTCCTACGAGCAGTACTTC.

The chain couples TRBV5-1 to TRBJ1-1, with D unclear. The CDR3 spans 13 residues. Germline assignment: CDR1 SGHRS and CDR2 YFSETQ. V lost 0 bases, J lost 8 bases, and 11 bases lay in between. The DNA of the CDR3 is TGCGCCAGCAGCTTGGGCCCAGAGTACGAAGCTTTCTTT. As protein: CASSLGPEYEAFF.

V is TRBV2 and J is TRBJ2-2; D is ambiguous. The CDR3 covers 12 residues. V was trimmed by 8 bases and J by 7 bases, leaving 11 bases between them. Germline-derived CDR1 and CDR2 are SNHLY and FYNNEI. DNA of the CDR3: TGTGCCAGCCACCAGGTTTACGGGGAGCTGTTTTTT. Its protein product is CASHQVYGELFF.

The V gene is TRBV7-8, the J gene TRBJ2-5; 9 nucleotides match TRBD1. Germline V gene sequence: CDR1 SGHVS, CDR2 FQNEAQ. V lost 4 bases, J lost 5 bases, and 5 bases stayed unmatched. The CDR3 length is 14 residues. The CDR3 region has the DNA TGTGCCAGCAGCTACTACAGGGGGCGGGAGACCCAGTACTTC. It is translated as CASSYYRGRETQYF. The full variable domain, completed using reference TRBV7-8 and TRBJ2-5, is GAGVSQSPRYKVAKRGQDVALRCDPISGHVSLFWYQQALGQGPEFLTYFQNEAQLDKSGLPSDRFFAERPEGSVSTLKIQRTQQEDSAVYLCASSYYRGRETQYFGPGTRLLVL.

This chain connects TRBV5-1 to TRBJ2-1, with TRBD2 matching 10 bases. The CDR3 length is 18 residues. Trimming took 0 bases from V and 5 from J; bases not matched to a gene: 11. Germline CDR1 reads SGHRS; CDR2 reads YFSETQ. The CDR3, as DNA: TGCGCCAGCAGCTTGGCATACACTCTAGCGGGAGTGGACAATGAGCAGTTCTTC. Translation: CASSLAYTLAGVDNEQFF. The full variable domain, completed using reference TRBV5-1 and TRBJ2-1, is KAGVTQTPRYLIKTRGQQVTLSCSPISGHRSVSWYQQTPGQGLQFLFEYFSETQRNKGNFPGRFSGRQFSNSRSEMNVSTLELGDSALYLCASSLAYTLAGVDNEQFFGPGTRLTVL.

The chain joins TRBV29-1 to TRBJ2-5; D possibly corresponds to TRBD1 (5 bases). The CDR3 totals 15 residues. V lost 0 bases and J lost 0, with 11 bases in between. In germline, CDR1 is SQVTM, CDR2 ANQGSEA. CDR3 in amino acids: CSVEDWKTDQETQYF. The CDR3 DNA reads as TGCAGCGTTGAAGATTGGAAGACAGACCAAGAGACCCAGTACTTC.

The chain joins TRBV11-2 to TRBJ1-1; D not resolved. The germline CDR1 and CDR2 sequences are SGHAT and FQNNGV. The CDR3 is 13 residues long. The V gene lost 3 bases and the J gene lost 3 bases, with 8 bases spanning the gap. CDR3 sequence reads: CASSLGSYTEAFF. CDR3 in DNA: TGTGCCAGCAGCTTGGGGAGCTACACTGAAGCTTTCTTT.